This entry lists 6 T cell receptor beta chains sequenced from one sample in a study of blood T cell repertoires in COVID-19 (dated by TCRdb to about 2020). Library prep was done by the immunoSEQ multiplex PCR assay. The table comes from immuneACCESS by way of TCRdb, which keeps in-frame sequences with V and J called. Part of the clones is missing from these tables; in studies checked, under half for an unresolved V gene and the rest for unknown reasons. The sample table shows some 290,000 clones, and approximately 86% are seen once. Jointly, the top ten make up less than 4% of the sample. Input material: peripheral blood. These receptors were collected from a man younger than 35 with active or convalescent COVID-19.

The chain uses TRBV30 and TRBJ2-1; 7 nucleotides line up with TRBD2. V dropped 3 bases and J dropped 1; count of bases not matched to a gene: 12. The germline V gene encodes CDR1 GTSNPN and CDR2 SVGIG (reference sequence). The CDR3 has 17 residues. In nucleotides, the CDR3 is TGTGCCTGGAGCAGTAGGAGGACTAGGGGATCCTACAATGAGCAGTTCTTC. This sequence encodes CAWSSRRTRGSYNEQFF.

This rearrangement joins TRBV24-1 to TRBJ2-2; 9 nucleotides match TRBD1. Germline loops: CDR1 KGHDR, CDR2 SFDVKD. V dropped 10 bases and J dropped 3; count of bases not matched to a gene: 2. The CDR3 has 13 residues. This CDR3 is CATGQGDTGELFF. CDR3 in DNA: TGTGCCACGGGACAGGGTGACACCGGGGAGCTGTTTTTT.

V is TRBV24-1 and J is TRBJ1-2, with a tentative D call TRBD1 (6 bases). There are 16 residues in the CDR3. From germline, CDR1 is KGHDR and CDR2 SFDVKD. V was clipped by 2 bases and J by 2 bases, with 14 bases between them. CDR3 coding DNA: TGTGCCACCAGTGATTCTGGGACAAAGGGGAACTATGGCTACACCTTC. It translates to CATSDSGTKGNYGYTF.

This chain connects TRBV12-3 or TRBV12-4 to TRBJ2-5, with 7 nucleotides matching TRBD2. This CDR3 has 11 residues. V trimming: 9 bases; J trimming: 12 bases; junction bases outside the gene matches: 10. Here the CDR3 reads CASSSTGTKYF. CDR3 sequence (DNA): TGTGCCAGTTCATCCACCGGGACTAAGTACTTC.

V usage is TRBV7-9 and J usage is TRBJ2-7; no clear D. CDR3 length: 13 residues. Looked up from germline, CDR1 is SEHNR and CDR2 is FQNEAQ (reference sequence). Trimming stripped 5 bases from V and 1 base from J, with 9 bases between. As DNA, the CDR3 is TGTGCCAGCAGCAGGGCGCGGTCCTACGAGCAGTACTTC. Its translation is CASSRARSYEQYF. Full variable domain (rest looked up from reference TRBV7-9 and TRBJ2-7): DTGVSQNPRHKITKRGQNVTFRCDPISEHNRLYWYRQTLGQGPEFLTYFQNEAQLEKSRLLSDRFSAERPKGSFSTLEIQRTEQGDSAMYLCASSRARSYEQYFGPGTRLTVT.

The chain joins TRBV7-3 to TRBJ2-1; TRBD2 agrees at 7 bases. The CDR3 consists of 14 residues. V lost 4 bases and J lost 7; bases outside the gene matches: 7. CDR1 SGHTA and CDR2 FQGTGA come from the germline V gene. The CDR3 DNA follows: TGTGCCAGCAGCTCCGGACTAGTTCGGAATGAGCAGTTCTTC. Protein: CASSSGLVRNEQFF.